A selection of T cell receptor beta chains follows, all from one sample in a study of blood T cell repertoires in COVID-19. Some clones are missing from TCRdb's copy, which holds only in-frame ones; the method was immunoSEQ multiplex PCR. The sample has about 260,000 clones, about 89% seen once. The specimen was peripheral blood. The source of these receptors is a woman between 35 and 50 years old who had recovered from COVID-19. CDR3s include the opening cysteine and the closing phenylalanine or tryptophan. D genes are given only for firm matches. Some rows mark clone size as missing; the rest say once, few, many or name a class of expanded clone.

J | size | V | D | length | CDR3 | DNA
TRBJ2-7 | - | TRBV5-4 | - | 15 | CASSPGTSSSYEQYF | TGTGCCAGCAGCCCGGGGACTTCTAGCTCCTACGAGCAGTACTTC
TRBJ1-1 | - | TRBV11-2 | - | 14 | CASSLVGGATEAFF | TGTGCCAGCAGCTTAGTCGGGGGGGCCACTGAAGCTTTCTTT
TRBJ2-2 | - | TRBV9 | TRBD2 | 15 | CASSRGGADTGELFF | TGTGCCAGCAGCCGCGGGGGGGCGGACACCGGGGAGCTGTTTTTT
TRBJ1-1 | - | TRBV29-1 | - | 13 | CSVETHEGGTAFF | TGCAGCGTTGAAACCCATGAGGGGGGGACCGCTTTCTTT
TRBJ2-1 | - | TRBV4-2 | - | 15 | CASSQDGGATNEQFF | TGTGCCAGCAGCCAAGATGGTGGGGCTACCAATGAGCAGTTCTTC
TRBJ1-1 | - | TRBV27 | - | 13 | CASSFPGDTEAFF | TGTGCCAGCAGTTTCCCGGGGGACACTGAAGCTTTCTTT
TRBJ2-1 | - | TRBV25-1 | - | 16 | CASSEYGGQLFNEQFF | TGTGCCAGCAGTGAATACGGGGGACAGCTATTCAATGAGCAGTTCTTC
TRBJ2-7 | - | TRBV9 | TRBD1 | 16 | CASSVGWDRGSYEQYF | TGTGCCAGCAGCGTAGGTTGGGACAGGGGGTCCTACGAGCAGTACTTC
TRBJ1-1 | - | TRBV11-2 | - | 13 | CASSPGLDTEAFF | TGTGCCAGCAGCCCCGGACTCGACACTGAAGCTTTCTTT
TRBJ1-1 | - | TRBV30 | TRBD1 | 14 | CAWSVDRGGTEAFF | TGTGCCTGGAGTGTCGACAGGGGAGGGACTGAAGCTTTCTTT
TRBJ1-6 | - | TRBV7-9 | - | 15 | CASSLKGSYNSPLHF | TGTGCCAGCAGCTTAAAGGGGTCCTATAATTCACCCCTCCACTTT
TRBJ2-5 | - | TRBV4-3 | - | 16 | CASSQEFRDFQETQYF | TGCGCCAGCAGCCAAGAATTTAGGGACTTCCAAGAGACCCAGTACTTC
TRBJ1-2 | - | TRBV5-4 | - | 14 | CASSSGPLEDGYTF | TGTGCCAGCAGCTCTGGGCCTTTGGAGGATGGCTACACCTTC
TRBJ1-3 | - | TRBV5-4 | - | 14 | CASSLSPGGNTIYF | TGTGCCAGCAGCTTGTCGCCCGGAGGGAACACCATATATTTT
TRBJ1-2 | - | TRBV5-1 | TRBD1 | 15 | CASSLIEGARGGYTF | TGCGCCAGCAGCTTGATTGAGGGGGCCCGAGGTGGCTACACCTTC
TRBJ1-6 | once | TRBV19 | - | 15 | CASSDPGRLLSPLHF | TGTGCCAGTAGTGACCCAGGGAGGCTCCTTTCACCCCTCCACTTT
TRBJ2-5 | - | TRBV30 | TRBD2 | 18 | CAWAGSGGLRRYQETQYF | TGTGCCTGGGCGGGTAGCGGGGGCTTACGTAGGTACCAAGAGACCCAGTACTTC
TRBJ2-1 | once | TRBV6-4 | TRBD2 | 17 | CASSDSPLAGPYNEQFF | TGTGCCAGCAGTGACTCTCCACTAGCGGGGCCTTACAATGAGCAGTTCTTC
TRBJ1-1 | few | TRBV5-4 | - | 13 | CASSPRSDTEAFF | TGTGCCAGCAGCCCGAGAAGTGACACTGAAGCTTTCTTT
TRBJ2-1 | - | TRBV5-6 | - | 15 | CASSLGWGTYNEQFF | TGTGCCAGCAGCCTGGGTTGGGGGACTTACAATGAGCAGTTCTTC
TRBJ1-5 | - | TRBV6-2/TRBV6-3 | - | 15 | CASSYGTYSNQPQHF | TGTGCCAGCAGTTACGGGACATATAGCAATCAGCCCCAGCATTTT
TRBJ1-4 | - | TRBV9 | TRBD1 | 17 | CASSVAKGQGASEKLFF | TGTGCCAGCAGCGTAGCCAAAGGACAGGGGGCTTCCGAAAAACTGTTTTTT
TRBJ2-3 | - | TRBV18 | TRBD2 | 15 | CASSPTSGGADTQYF | TGTGCCAGCTCCCCGACTAGCGGGGGGGCAGATACGCAGTATTTT
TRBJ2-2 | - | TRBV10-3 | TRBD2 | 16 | CAIRGLAWSSTGELFF | TGTGCCATCAGGGGACTAGCGTGGAGTAGCACCGGGGAGCTGTTTTTT
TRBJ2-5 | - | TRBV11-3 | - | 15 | CASSLGGQPQETQYF | TGTGCCAGCAGCTTAGGAGGACAGCCACAAGAGACCCAGTACTTC
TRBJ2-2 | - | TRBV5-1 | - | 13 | CASRATTTGELFF | TGCGCCAGCAGGGCAACTACCACCGGGGAGCTGTTTTTT
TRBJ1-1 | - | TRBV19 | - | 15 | CASSDRGYWGTEAFF | TGTGCCAGTAGTGATAGAGGGTACTGGGGCACTGAAGCTTTCTTT
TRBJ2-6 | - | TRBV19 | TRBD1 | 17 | CASSPGQGTSGANVLTF | TGTGCCAGTAGTCCGGGACAGGGAACCTCTGGGGCCAACGTCCTGACTTTC
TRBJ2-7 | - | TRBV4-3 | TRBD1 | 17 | CASSRGTGGTIGREQYF | TGCGCCAGCAGCCGGGGGACAGGGGGAACCATTGGGCGCGAGCAGTACTTC
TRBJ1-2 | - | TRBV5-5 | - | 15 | CASSLWASGNYGYTF | TGTGCCAGCAGCTTGTGGGCGTCAGGGAACTATGGCTACACCTTC
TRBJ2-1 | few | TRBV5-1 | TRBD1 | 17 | CASSLEPLTGFGNEQFF | TGCGCCAGCAGCTTGGAACCCTTGACAGGGTTCGGCAATGAGCAGTTCTTC